The 5 T cell receptor beta chains below were found in one sample sequenced in a study of blood T cell repertoires in COVID-19. Produced via immunoSEQ multiplex PCR; TCRdb's table is partial and in-frame only. The sample lists approximately 100,000 clones; 85% to 90% were seen once. The material sequenced was peripheral blood. All receptors derive from a man in his fifties with acute or convalescent COVID-19.

The chain is built from TRBV4-1 and TRBJ2-7; TRBD2 matches at 8 bases. The CDR3 consists of 16 residues. The germline gives CDR1 MGHRA, CDR2 YSYEKL. V was pared by 1 base and J by 2 bases, with 7 bases of the junction left unmatched. In nucleotides, the CDR3 is TGCGCCAGCAGCCAAGTGTATACTAGCGGAACCTACGAGCAGTACTTC. Translating it yields CASSQVYTSGTYEQYF.

The V gene is TRBV15, the J gene TRBJ2-7; a weak D match, TRBD1 (6 bases). The CDR3 consists of 14 residues. The germline V gene has CDR1 LNHNV and CDR2 YYDKDF (reference sequence). Trimming removed 4 bases from V and 2 bases from J, with 12 bases in between. CDR3 nucleotides: TGTGCCACCAGCACAAACAGGGCTCCCTACGAGCAGTACTTC. Residues: CATSTNRAPYEQYF.

The chain joins TRBV28 to TRBJ1-1; D uncertain. This CDR3 contains 18 residues. The V end lost 3 bases, the J end lost 0 bases, and 20 bases lay between the germline ends. The germline CDR1 and CDR2 sequences are MDHEN and SYDVKM. For the CDR3, the DNA is TGTGCCAGCAGTTTCCGGTGGTTTCGGAGCAAAGTGAACACTGAAGCTTTCTTT. It encodes CASSFRWFRSKVNTEAFF.

The chain couples TRBV11-3 to TRBJ2-7, with 10 nucleotides matching TRBD1. This CDR3 is built from 14 residues. V lost 5 bases, J lost 1 base, and 2 bases stayed unmatched. Germline V gene sequence: CDR1 SGHNT, CDR2 YENEEA. This chain's CDR3 is CASSRDRGSYEQYF. CDR3 DNA sequence: TGTGCCAGCAGCCGGGACAGGGGATCCTACGAGCAGTACTTC. The variable domain in full, with the rest retrieved from reference TRBV11-3 and TRBJ2-7, is EAGVVQSPRYKIIEKKQPVAFWCNPISGHNTLYWYLQNLGQGPELLIRYENEEAVDDSQLPKDRFSAERLKGVDSTLKIQPAELGDSAVYLCASSRDRGSYEQYFGPGTRLTVT.

The CDR3 nucleotides read TGCGCCAGCAGCTTGTCGGGGGAAAAAAACATTCAGTACTTC. It translates to CASSLSGEKNIQYF. The chain couples TRBV5-1 to TRBJ2-4; possibly TRBD2 for D (6 bases). The CDR3 has 14 amino acids. Trimming pared 1 base from V and 4 bases from J, leaving 9 bases between. The germline gives CDR1 SGHRS, CDR2 YFSETQ. The full variable domain, its missing parts supplied by reference TRBV5-1 and TRBJ2-4, is KAGVTQTPRYLIKTRGQQVTLSCSPISGHRSVSWYQQTPGQGLQFLFEYFSETQRNKGNFPGRFSGRQFSNSRSEMNVSTLELGDSALYLCASSLSGEKNIQYFGAGTRLSVL.